A single sample is the source of the 5 T cell receptor beta chains below, sequenced in a study of CD8 T cells in Susac syndrome. With random hexamers, reverse transcription was performed on roughly 0.5 to 1 ug of RNA. TCRdb re-called the immunoSEQ multiplex PCR reads through MiXCR, storing one row per CDR3 protein. The repertoire holds some 22,000 distinct CDR3 sequences, with 90% to 95% as singletons. Sequenced sample: CD8+ T cells from PBMCs. The receptors derive from a human donor in good health.

The V and J genes are TRBV28 and TRBJ1-2; 7 nucleotides match TRBD1. CDR3 size: 15 residues. V lost 6 bases, J lost 8 bases, and 15 bases stayed unmatched. Per germline, CDR1 MDHEN and CDR2 SYDVKM. The CDR3 protein is CASSLSSWDSGGYTF. As DNA, the CDR3 is TGTGCCAGCAGCCTATCCTCCTGGGACAGTGGAGGCTACACCTTC.

The genes are TRBV5-5 and TRBJ2-5, with 12 nucleotides matching TRBD2. Germline lookup yields CDR1 SGHKS and CDR2 YYEKEE (reference sequence). Germline trimming cut 3 bases from V and 1 base from J; bases unmatched to any gene: 4. CDR3 length equals 16 residues. The CDR3 loop reads CASSSGLAGLQETQYF. As DNA, the CDR3 is TGTGCCAGCAGCTCCGGACTAGCGGGGCTCCAAGAGACCCAGTACTTC.

This clonotype was detected once. The CDR3 sequence is CASSPTGTGGYTF. The CDR3 coding sequence is TGTGCCAGCAGCCCGACAGGGACGGGTGGCTACACCTTC. The chain has TRBV27 and TRBJ1-2; 7 bases agree with TRBD1. This CDR3 spans 13 amino acids. Per germline, CDR1 MNHEY and CDR2 SMNVEV (reference sequence). V dropped 6 bases and J dropped 7; count of bases not matched to a gene: 8.

There are a few counts of this clonotype. CDR3 nucleotide sequence: TGTGCCAGCAGCTTTGATTCATTGTCCTACGAGCAGTACTTC. As protein: CASSFDSLSYEQYF. This chain joins TRBV7-2 and TRBJ2-7; no reliable D call. CDR3 length: 14 residues. V was clipped by 3 bases and J by 1 base, with 10 bases between them. Germline V lookup: CDR1 SGHTA, CDR2 FQGNSA. The complete variable domain, with remaining parts taken from reference TRBV7-2 and TRBJ2-7, reads GAGVSQSPSNKVTEKGKDVELRCDPISGHTALYWYRQSLGQGLEFLIYFQGNSAPDKSGLPSDRFSAERTGGSVSTLTIQRTQQEDSAVYLCASSFDSLSYEQYFGPGTRLTVT.

This sequence joins TRBV4-3 and TRBJ2-3, with D possibly matching TRBD2 (6 bases). V was clipped by 0 bases and J by 6 bases, with 10 bases between them. CDR3 length: 14 amino acids. CDR1 LGHNA and CDR2 YSLEER come from the germline V gene. CDR3 region: CASSQDLAWDTQYF. Here the CDR3 DNA reads TGCGCCAGCAGCCAAGACCTAGCGTGGGATACGCAGTATTTT.